These T cell receptor beta chains were read from a single sample in a study of blood T cell repertoires in COVID-19. The assay was immunoSEQ multiplex PCR, and TCRdb's table has in-frame clones only and misses some. The profile shows around 65,000 clones, roughly four fifths of them singletons. The sample comprised peripheral blood. The receptors were sampled from a man in his sixties with acute or convalescent COVID-19. The CDR3 runs from the conserved cysteine through the conserved F or W. Fields, in order: V gene, CDR3 protein.

>TRBV5-1
CASSLLQGSTGELFF
>TRBV2
CASSEGNRATDTQYF
>TRBV6-5
CASGTVLNNEQFF
>TRBV19
CASSRSATGELFF
>TRBV12-3/TRBV12-4
CASSSGSGGYTF
>TRBV7-9
CASRQPGLAVNEQFF
>TRBV4-1
CASSQALAGGRSYNEQFF
>TRBV30
CAWSVGLGELFF
>TRBV10-3
CAISESAAANYGYTF
>TRBV5-6
CASSLRQNTEAFF
>TRBV15
CATSRDLTGSNTGELFF
>TRBV5-1
CASSLAQGADSPLHF
>TRBV7-8
CASSLALGQGAYGYTF
>TRBV7-9
CASSTGTNSYEQYF
>TRBV9
CASSARLAWGETQYF
>TRBV19
CASSMRPSANPHTDTQYF
>TRBV3-1/TRBV3-2
CASSQGTSGSYNEQFF
>TRBV10-1
CASSDQRNTGELFF
>TRBV5-8
CAPMVRTNTGELFF
>TRBV29-1
CSVDRTTSGSSETQYF
>TRBV3-1/TRBV3-2
CASSLERFSTDTQYF
>TRBV18
CASSPSVGGLSDEQYF
>TRBV10-3
CAINAGDNFYGYTF
>TRBV11-2
CASSPSLGYEQYF
>TRBV28
CASQGRGPQPQHF
>TRBV24-1
CATSAGGGQPQHF
>TRBV5-1
CASSQRGSSYNSPLHF
>TRBV5-1
CASSLTGSVSGANVLTF
>TRBV6-4
CASRPDRSSYNSPLHF